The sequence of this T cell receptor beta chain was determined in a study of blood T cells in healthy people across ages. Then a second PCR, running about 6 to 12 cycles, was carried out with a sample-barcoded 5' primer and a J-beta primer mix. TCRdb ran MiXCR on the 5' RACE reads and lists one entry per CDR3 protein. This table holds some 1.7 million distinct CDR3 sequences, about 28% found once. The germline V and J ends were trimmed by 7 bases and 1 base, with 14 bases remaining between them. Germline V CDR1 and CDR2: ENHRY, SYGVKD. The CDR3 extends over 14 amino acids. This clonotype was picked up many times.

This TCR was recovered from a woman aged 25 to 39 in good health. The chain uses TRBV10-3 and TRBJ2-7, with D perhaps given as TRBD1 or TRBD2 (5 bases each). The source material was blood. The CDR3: CAINTGTASYEQYF. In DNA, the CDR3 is TGTGCCATCAATACCGGGACCGCGTCCTACGAGCAGTACTTC.